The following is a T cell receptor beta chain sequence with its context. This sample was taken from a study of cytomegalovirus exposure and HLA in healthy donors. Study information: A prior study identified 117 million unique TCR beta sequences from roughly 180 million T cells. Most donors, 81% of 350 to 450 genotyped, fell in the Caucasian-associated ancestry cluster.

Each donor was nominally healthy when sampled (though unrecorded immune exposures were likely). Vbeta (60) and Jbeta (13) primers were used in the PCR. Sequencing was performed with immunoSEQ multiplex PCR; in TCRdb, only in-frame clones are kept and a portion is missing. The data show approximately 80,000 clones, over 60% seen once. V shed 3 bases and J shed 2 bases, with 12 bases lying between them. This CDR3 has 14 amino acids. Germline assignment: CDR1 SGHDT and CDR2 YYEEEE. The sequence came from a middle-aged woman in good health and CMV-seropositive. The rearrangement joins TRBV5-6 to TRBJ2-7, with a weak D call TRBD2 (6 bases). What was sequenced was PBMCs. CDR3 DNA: TGTGCCAGCAGCTCGGGACTCCCTCCCTACGAGCAGTACTTC. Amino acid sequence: CASSSGLPPYEQYF.